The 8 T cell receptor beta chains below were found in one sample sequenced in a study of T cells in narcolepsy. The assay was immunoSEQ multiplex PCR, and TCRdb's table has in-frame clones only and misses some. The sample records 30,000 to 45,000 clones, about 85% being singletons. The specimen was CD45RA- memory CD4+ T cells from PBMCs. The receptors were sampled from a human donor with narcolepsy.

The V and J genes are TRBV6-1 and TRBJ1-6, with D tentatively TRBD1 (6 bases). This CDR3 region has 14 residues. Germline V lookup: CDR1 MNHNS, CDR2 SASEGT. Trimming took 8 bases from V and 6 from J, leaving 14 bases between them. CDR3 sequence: CASAPDSLNSPLHF. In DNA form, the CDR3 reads TGTGCCAGCGCACCGGACAGCCTTAATTCACCCCTCCACTTT.

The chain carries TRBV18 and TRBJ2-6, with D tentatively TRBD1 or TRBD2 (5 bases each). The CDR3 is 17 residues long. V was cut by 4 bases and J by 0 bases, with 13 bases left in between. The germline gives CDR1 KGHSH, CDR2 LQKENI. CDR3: CASSLRDGVSGANVLTF. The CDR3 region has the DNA TGTGCCAGCTCACTCCGGGACGGGGTCTCTGGGGCCAACGTCCTGACTTTC.

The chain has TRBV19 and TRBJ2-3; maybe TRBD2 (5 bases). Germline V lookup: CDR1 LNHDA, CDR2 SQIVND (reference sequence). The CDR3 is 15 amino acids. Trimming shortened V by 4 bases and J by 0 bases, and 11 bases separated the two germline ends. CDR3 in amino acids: CASSNRRASTDTQYF. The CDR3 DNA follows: TGTGCCAGTAGTAACCGGCGGGCAAGCACAGATACGCAGTATTTT.

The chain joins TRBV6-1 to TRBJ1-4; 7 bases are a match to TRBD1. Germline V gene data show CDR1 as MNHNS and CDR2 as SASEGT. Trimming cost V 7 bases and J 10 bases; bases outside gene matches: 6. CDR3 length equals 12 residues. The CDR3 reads CASNTGERKLFF. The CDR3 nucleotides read TGTGCCAGCAATACAGGGGAACGAAAACTGTTTTTT.

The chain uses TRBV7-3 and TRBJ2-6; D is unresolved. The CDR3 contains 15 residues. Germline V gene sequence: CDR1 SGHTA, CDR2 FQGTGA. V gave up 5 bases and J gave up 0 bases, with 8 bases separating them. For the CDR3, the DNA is TGTGCCAGCAGCCCCCACCACTCTGGGGCCAACGTCCTGACTTTC. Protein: CASSPHHSGANVLTF.

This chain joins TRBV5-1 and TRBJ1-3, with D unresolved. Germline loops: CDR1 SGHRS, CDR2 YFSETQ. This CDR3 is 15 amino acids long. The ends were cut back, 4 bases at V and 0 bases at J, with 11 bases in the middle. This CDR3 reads CASSLRQGSGNTIYF. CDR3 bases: TGCGCCAGCAGCCTAAGACAAGGCTCTGGAAACACCATATATTTT.

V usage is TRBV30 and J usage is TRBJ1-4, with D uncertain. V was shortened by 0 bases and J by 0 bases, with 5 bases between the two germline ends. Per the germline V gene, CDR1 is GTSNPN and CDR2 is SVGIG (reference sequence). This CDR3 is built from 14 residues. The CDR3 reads CAWSVGSTNEKLFF. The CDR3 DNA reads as TGTGCCTGGAGTGTCGGGTCAACTAATGAAAAACTGTTTTTT.

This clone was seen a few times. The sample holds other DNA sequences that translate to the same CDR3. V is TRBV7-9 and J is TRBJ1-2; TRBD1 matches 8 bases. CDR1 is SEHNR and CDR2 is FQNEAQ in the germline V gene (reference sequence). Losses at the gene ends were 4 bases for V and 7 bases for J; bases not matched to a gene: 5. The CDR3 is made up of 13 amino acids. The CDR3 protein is CASSSQGASGYTF. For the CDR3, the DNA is TGTGCCAGCAGCTCCCAGGGGGCGAGTGGCTACACCTTC.